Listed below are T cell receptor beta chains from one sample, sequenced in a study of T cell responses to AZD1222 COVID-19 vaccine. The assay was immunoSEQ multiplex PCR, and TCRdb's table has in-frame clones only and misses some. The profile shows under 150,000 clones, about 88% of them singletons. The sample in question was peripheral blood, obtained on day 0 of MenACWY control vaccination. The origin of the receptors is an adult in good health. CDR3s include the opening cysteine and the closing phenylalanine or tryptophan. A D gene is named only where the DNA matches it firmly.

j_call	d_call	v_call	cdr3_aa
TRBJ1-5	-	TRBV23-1	CASSQSYQPQHF
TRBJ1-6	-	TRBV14	CASSLGGRLNSPLHF
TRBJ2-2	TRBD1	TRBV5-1	CASSLTGGGTGELFF
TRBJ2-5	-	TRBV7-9	CAGLGSLQETQYF
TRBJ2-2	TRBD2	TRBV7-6	CASSSALAGENTGELFF
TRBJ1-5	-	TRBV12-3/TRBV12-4	CASSLWDQPQHF
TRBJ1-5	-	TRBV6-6	CASTRSGGSDQPQHF
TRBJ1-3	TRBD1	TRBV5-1	CASTDRGPGNTIYF
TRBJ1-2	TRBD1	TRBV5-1	CASSPGTGDGYTF
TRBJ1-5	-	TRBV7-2	CASSFRDSNQPQHF
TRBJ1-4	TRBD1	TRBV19	CASSLQGGNEKLFF
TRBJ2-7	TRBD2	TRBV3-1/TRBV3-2	CASSERAGIYEQYF
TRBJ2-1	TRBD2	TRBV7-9	CASSLIRGRANEQFF
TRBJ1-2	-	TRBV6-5	CASSSTGVGYTF
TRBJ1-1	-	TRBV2	CAKDPSSTEAFF
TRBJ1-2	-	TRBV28	CASSLKRANYGYTF
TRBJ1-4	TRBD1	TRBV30	CAWSLSTGTNEKLFF
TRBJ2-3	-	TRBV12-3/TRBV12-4	CASRGRTDTQYF
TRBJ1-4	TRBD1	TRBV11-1	CASSPGGARNEKLFF
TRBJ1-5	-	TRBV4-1	CASSHEQGRQPQHF
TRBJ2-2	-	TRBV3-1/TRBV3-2	CASSYTNTGELFF
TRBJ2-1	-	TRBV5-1	CASSLVRSYENEQFF
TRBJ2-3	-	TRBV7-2	CASSKTRLSTDTQYF
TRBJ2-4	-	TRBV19	CASSTPGTGQNIQYF
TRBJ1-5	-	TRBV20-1	CSASEGASQPQHF
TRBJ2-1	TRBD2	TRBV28	CASSRPGLAANEQFF
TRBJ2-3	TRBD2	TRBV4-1	CASSHHLGAGVLASTDTQYF
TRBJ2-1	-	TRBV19	CASIGGLYNEQFF
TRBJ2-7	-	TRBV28	CASGPPFGISSYEQYF
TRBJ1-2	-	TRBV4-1	CASSPSLDTMGGYGYTF
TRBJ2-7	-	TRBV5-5	CASSLSQGYYEQYF
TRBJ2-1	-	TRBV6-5	CASSYVGGAYNEQFF
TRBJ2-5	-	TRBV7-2	CASSLGFSRIGETQYF
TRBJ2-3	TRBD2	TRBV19	CASSFQTSGGTDTQYF
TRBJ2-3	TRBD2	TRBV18	CASSPGTSRADTQYF
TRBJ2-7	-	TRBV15	CATSRDEGYEQYF
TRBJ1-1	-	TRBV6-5	CASSYQRGGTEAFF
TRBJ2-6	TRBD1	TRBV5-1	CASSSWTGIAGANVLTF
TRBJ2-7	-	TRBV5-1	CASSWTDAVSYEQYF
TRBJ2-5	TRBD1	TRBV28	CASSLWDRGETQYF
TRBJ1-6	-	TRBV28	CASSLTAVNSPLHF
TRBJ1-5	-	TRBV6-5	CASSYWGRAGNQPQHF
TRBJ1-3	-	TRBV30	CAWHNDNSGNTIYF